Below, 29 T cell receptor beta chains from the same sample are listed, as sequenced in a study of cytomegalovirus exposure and HLA in healthy donors. The protocol was immunoSEQ multiplex PCR, while the TCRdb copy is restricted to in-frame clones and leaves out a portion. The sample records around 200,000 clones, roughly 80% being singletons. Sequenced material: PBMCs. The receptors here all came from a woman aged 18-29 years in good health and CMV-seropositive.

In its sample, this clone was seen once. This chain uses TRBV6-6 with TRBJ1-6, with unresolved D. This CDR3 comprises 13 residues. V was clipped by 5 bases and J by 7 bases, with 9 bases between them. The V gene's germline CDR1 is MNHNY and CDR2 SVGAGI (reference sequence). CDR3: CASSQDGNSPLHF. As DNA, the CDR3 is TGTGCCAGCAGTCAGGATGGCAATTCACCCCTCCACTTT.

The chain employs TRBV9 and TRBJ2-3; the match to TRBD2 covers 7 bases. The CDR3 spans 15 residues. Germline CDR1 and CDR2: SGDLS and YYNGEE. Trimming at V came to 4 bases and at J to 2 bases, leaving 7 bases not matched to a gene. CDR3 coding DNA: TGTGCCAGCAGCTCGAAGGGACTACCCACAGATACGCAGTATTTT. This codes for CASSSKGLPTDTQYF. The whole variable domain, remainder taken from reference TRBV9 and TRBJ2-3, is DSGVTQTPKHLITATGQRVTLRCSPRSGDLSVYWYQQSLDQGLQFLIQYYNGEERAKGNILERFSAQQFPDLHSELNLSSLELGDSALYFCASSSKGLPTDTQYFGPGTRLTVL.

This clone appeared once. The rearrangement uses TRBV10-3 and TRBJ1-1, with 9 bases matching TRBD1. This CDR3 spans 15 amino acids. Germline V gene lookup returns CDR1 ENHRY and CDR2 SYGVKD. Unmatched junction bases numbered 8, after V lost 6 bases and J lost 3 bases. CDR3 in amino acids: CAISRTGDWYTEAFF. Here the CDR3 DNA reads TGTGCCATCAGCCGGACAGGGGATTGGTACACTGAAGCTTTCTTT.

The CDR3: CASSLDRIGTEAFF. The CDR3 DNA reads TGCGCCAGCAGCCTGGACAGGATAGGGACTGAAGCTTTCTTT. The V and J genes are TRBV5-1 and TRBJ1-1; the match to TRBD1 covers 7 bases. This CDR3 has 14 amino acids. CDR1 SGHRS and CDR2 YFSETQ come from the germline V gene. V dropped 4 bases and J dropped 5; count of bases not matched to a gene: 8.

This chain uses TRBV2 with TRBJ2-2; tentative D call: TRBD1 (6 bases). The CDR3 is made up of 13 amino acids. V was cut by 7 bases and J by 6 bases, with 12 bases left in between. CDR1 is SNHLY and CDR2 is FYNNEI in the germline V gene. CDR3 coding DNA: TGTGCCAGCATTCCTGGACAGCCCGGGGAGCTGTTTTTT. It specifies CASIPGQPGELFF.

The J gene is TRBJ1-5, the V gene TRBV6-1; no clear D gene. V was clipped by 7 bases and J by 0 bases, with 10 bases between them. CDR3 length equals 14 residues. The germline V gene has CDR1 MNHNS and CDR2 SASEGT. The CDR3 protein is CASTSTGSNQPQHF. In DNA form, the CDR3 reads TGTGCCAGCACTAGTACGGGTAGCAATCAGCCCCAGCATTTT.

This chain links TRBV29-1 with TRBJ2-2, with TRBD1 matching over 8 bases. The trim removed 0 bases at V and 6 bases at J, leaving 12 bases unmatched. The CDR3 runs 17 residues. Germline CDR1 SQVTM, CDR2 ANQGSEA. CDR3 DNA: TGCAGCGTTGAAGAAAGGCCCAGGGGGCATTTTCCCGGGGAGCTGTTTTTT. Its protein is CSVEERPRGHFPGELFF.

The chain joins TRBV5-1 to TRBJ1-2, with a possible D match to TRBD1 (6 bases). V gave up 4 bases and J gave up 8 bases, with 18 bases separating them. CDR3 length: 14 amino acids. Germline V gene sequence: CDR1 SGHRS, CDR2 YFSETQ. CDR3 region: CASSGAQGFEGYTF. DNA of the CDR3: TGCGCCAGCAGCGGGGCACAGGGATTCGAGGGCTACACCTTC. The full variable domain, in which reference TRBV5-1 and TRBJ1-2 provide the parts outside the CDR3, is KAGVTQTPRYLIKTRGQQVTLSCSPISGHRSVSWYQQTPGQGLQFLFEYFSETQRNKGNFPGRFSGRQFSNSRSEMNVSTLELGDSALYLCASSGAQGFEGYTFGSGTRLTVV.

The chain couples TRBV19 to TRBJ1-5; 8 bases match TRBD1. Trimming removed 2 bases from V and 3 bases from J; junction bases left unmatched: 15. The CDR3 is 19 residues long. The germline gives CDR1 LNHDA, CDR2 SQIVND (reference sequence). The CDR3 here is CASSIQSDRASPINQPQHF. The CDR3, as DNA: TGTGCCAGTAGTATACAATCGGACAGGGCGTCCCCGATCAATCAGCCCCAGCATTTT.

In its sample, this clone was seen a few times. Written as DNA, the CDR3 is TGTGCCAGCAGACTTAACGGACAGGGAAGGGCCATGGGCACCGGGGAGCTGTTTTTT. Amino acids: CASRLNGQGRAMGTGELFF. V gene TRBV5-6 combines with J gene TRBJ2-2, with TRBD1 identical over 8 bases. This CDR3 region has 19 residues. With 5 bases clipped from V and 4 bases from J, the junction kept 19 bases outside the gene matches. From germline, CDR1 is SGHDT and CDR2 YYEEEE.

The genes are TRBV6-5 and TRBJ1-1, with D possibly TRBD1 on 6 matching bases. This CDR3 contains 14 residues. V lost 2 bases and J 5 bases, leaving 12 bases between the germline ends. Germline values: CDR1 MNHEY, CDR2 SVGAGI. The DNA for the CDR3 is TGTGCCAGCAGTTACCGGACAGATCGAACTGAAGCTTTCTTT. Translating it yields CASSYRTDRTEAFF.

The V and J genes are TRBV2 and TRBJ2-1; 10 bases line up with TRBD2. The V gene's germline CDR1 is SNHLY and CDR2 FYNNEI. With 3 bases clipped from V and 9 bases from J, the junction kept 8 bases outside the gene matches. There are 15 residues in the CDR3. The CDR3 nucleotides read TGTGCCAGCAGTGATGTAGCGGGGGGCCGGGGTGAGCAGTTCTTC. It translates to CASSDVAGGRGEQFF.

The V gene is TRBV27, the J gene TRBJ2-1; 10 bases match TRBD1. The V segment lost 5 bases and the J segment 15 bases; nucleotides outside the gene matches: 19. CDR3 length: 16 amino acids. Germline V gene data show CDR1 as MNHEY and CDR2 as SMNVEV (reference sequence). CDR3 nucleotide sequence: TGTGCCAGCAGTCTAGTCGGACAGGGGGAAAATTGGGGCCGGTTCTTC. Its translation is CASSLVGQGENWGRFF.

This chain links TRBV27 with TRBJ1-2, with no clear D. The germline V and J ends were trimmed by 5 bases and 2 bases, with 12 bases remaining between them. The CDR3 consists of 14 residues. Germline-derived CDR1 and CDR2 are MNHEY and SMNVEV (reference sequence). The DNA of the CDR3 is TGTGCCAGCAGTGAGACTCCCCCCAACTATGGCTACACCTTC. Protein product: CASSETPPNYGYTF.

This clone has only a few counts. The chain links TRBV6-1 to TRBJ1-2, with a weak D call TRBD1 (6 bases). The ends were cut back, 6 bases at V and 9 bases at J, with 20 bases in the middle. CDR3 length: 14 residues. Germline V CDR1 and CDR2: MNHNS, SASEGT. CDR3 coding DNA: TGTGCCAGCAGAACGTTCCGGGACACTTCGAGCTACACCTTC. Translated, it gives CASRTFRDTSSYTF.

With regard to this clone: Mismatch with germline at one junction end may stem from a read error. This chain links TRBV7-7 with TRBJ2-7, with a tentative D call TRBD1 (5 bases). The germline V gene has CDR1 SSHAT and CDR2 FNYEAQ (reference sequence). The CDR3 length is 14 residues. The chain's CDR3 is CASSPWQGSHEQYF. The CDR3 bases are TGTGCCAGCAGCCCCTGGCAGGGCTCCCACGAGCAGTACTTC.

The chain recombines TRBV6-5 with TRBJ1-6; D is perhaps TRBD1 (5 bases). Germline CDR1 MNHEY, CDR2 SVGAGI. The CDR3 is 13 residues long. The V gene lost 6 bases and the J gene lost 4 bases, with 7 bases spanning the gap. CDR3 residues: CASRPGYNSPLHF. CDR3 in DNA: TGTGCCAGCAGACCAGGGTATAATTCACCCCTCCACTTT.

The gene calls are TRBV6-5 and TRBJ2-1, with 7 nucleotides matching TRBD2. V gave up 2 bases and J gave up 9 bases; unmatched junction bases: 4. This CDR3 contains 13 residues. Germline V gene sequence: CDR1 MNHEY, CDR2 SVGAGI. The CDR3, as DNA: TGTGCCAGCAGTTACGCGACTAGCAGTGAGCAGTTCTTC. Translation: CASSYATSSEQFF.

The J gene is TRBJ2-3, the V gene TRBV6-1, with 8 bases lining up with TRBD1. Germline CDR1 is MNHNS and CDR2 is SASEGT. The length of the CDR3 is 16 residues. Unmatched junction bases numbered 5, after V lost 1 base and J lost 2 bases. The CDR3 sequence: CASSEGNRGFTDTQYF. The CDR3 DNA is TGTGCCAGCAGTGAAGGAAACAGGGGGTTCACAGATACGCAGTATTTT.

Here the CDR3 reads CADLGAPEQYF. In DNA, the CDR3 is TGTGCCGACCTTGGGGCACCCGAGCAGTACTTC. The chain uses TRBV6-4 and TRBJ2-7, with D maybe TRBD1 (5 bases). Germline V lookup: CDR1 MRHNA, CDR2 SNTAGT. The CDR3 covers 11 residues. Trimming removed 11 bases at V and 6 bases at J, with 14 bases between.

This rearrangement joins TRBV4-3 to TRBJ1-5; D ambiguous. Germline V gene sequence: CDR1 LGHNA, CDR2 YSLEER. The CDR3 totals 15 residues. The germline V and J ends were trimmed by 0 bases and 6 bases, with 12 bases remaining between them. CDR3 residues: CASSQDRIFSQPQHF. The CDR3 DNA reads as TGCGCCAGCAGCCAAGATAGAATTTTTTCTCAGCCCCAGCATTTT.

This sequence joins TRBV7-9 and TRBJ2-7; TRBD1 might be the D (6 bases). CDR3 length equals 13 residues. V was cut by 2 bases and J by 2 bases, with 7 bases left in between. Germline CDR1 reads SEHNR; CDR2 reads FQNEAQ (reference sequence). CDR3 DNA sequence: TGTGCCAGCAGCTTAAGGACAGCCTACGAGCAGTACTTC. This sequence encodes CASSLRTAYEQYF.

V is TRBV4-2 and J is TRBJ2-3; D call uncertain. There are 14 residues in the CDR3. The V and J ends lost 7 bases and 4 bases respectively, with 15 bases between them. The V gene's germline CDR1 is LGHNA and CDR2 YNFKEQ. For the CDR3, the DNA is TGTGCCAGCACCCGAGGCACGGAATCAGATACGCAGTATTTT. Translating it yields CASTRGTESDTQYF.

This chain joins TRBV27 and TRBJ1-5; possible D gene TRBD1, 6 bases. The germline V and J ends were trimmed by 6 bases and 6 bases, with 21 bases remaining between them. The CDR3 is made up of 16 amino acids. Per germline, CDR1 MNHEY and CDR2 SMNVEV (reference sequence). The CDR3 is CASSLVMGAGLQPQHF. In nucleotides, the CDR3 is TGTGCCAGCAGCTTGGTGATGGGGGCTGGACTTCAGCCCCAGCATTTT.

This chain joins TRBV2 and TRBJ1-1, with D maybe TRBD1 (5 bases). Between the trimmed V and J ends, which lost 1 base and 10 bases, there was a span of 13 bases. The CDR3 is made up of 13 amino acids. Germline V gene lookup returns CDR1 SNHLY and CDR2 FYNNEI. The CDR3 DNA reads as TGTGCCAGCAGTGAAGAGCAGGGAAAGGGAGCTTTCTTT. Translating it yields CASSEEQGKGAFF.

The V and J genes are TRBV29-1 and TRBJ2-5; 9 positions match TRBD1. The CDR3 spans 13 residues. Looked up from germline, CDR1 is SQVTM and CDR2 is ANQGSEA. V lost 8 bases, J lost 5 bases, and 9 bases stayed unmatched. The CDR3 DNA follows: TGCAGCACACCCAGGACAGGGGACGAGACCCAGTACTTC. Translating it yields CSTPRTGDETQYF.

V is TRBV5-6 and J is TRBJ1-6; TRBD1 aligns across 8 bases. Germline V CDR1 and CDR2: SGHDT, YYEEEE. J gave up 7 bases and V 2 bases, and 2 bases lay outside the gene matches. CDR3 length: 14 amino acids. The DNA of the CDR3 is TGTGCCAGCAGCTTCGGGACAGGAAATTCACCCCTCCACTTT. Protein product: CASSFGTGNSPLHF.

The chain links TRBV6-1 to TRBJ1-1, with D perhaps TRBD1 (5 bases). V lost 7 bases and J 2 bases, leaving 8 bases between the germline ends. The germline V gene has CDR1 MNHNS and CDR2 SASEGT. CDR3 length equals 12 residues. CDR3 region: CASKTGNTEAFF. Written as DNA, the CDR3 is TGTGCCAGCAAAACAGGTAACACTGAAGCTTTCTTT.

The chain couples TRBV2 to TRBJ1-1; no firm D call. The V and J ends lost 6 bases and 7 bases respectively, with 9 bases between them. Germline V CDR1 and CDR2: SNHLY, FYNNEI. The CDR3 sequence is 11 residues long. CDR3 DNA sequence: TGTGCCAGCAGCCAACACGATGAAGCTTTCTTT. Amino acid sequence: CASSQHDEAFF.